This TCR beta chain was identified during a study of control samples from healthy donors and cancer patients. The count of this clone is one. The germline gives CDR1 SGDLS, CDR2 YYNGEE. This CDR3 has 15 residues. V dropped 4 bases and J dropped 4; count of bases not matched to a gene: 10. This table comes from immunoSEQ multiplex PCR, and its TCRdb copy is limited to in-frame clones, with some not included. This sample carries around 250,000 clones, roughly four fifths of them seen once, and the ten largest clones take roughly 14%. This clonotype was obtained from a woman in her sixties or seventies with lung cancer. V usage is TRBV9 and J usage is TRBJ1-1; 7 nucleotides match TRBD1. What was sequenced was PBMCs. DNA for the CDR3: TGTGCCAGCAGCCCCTCGGGACAGTTTGCCACTGAAGCTTTCTTT. Amino acid sequence: CASSPSGQFATEAFF.